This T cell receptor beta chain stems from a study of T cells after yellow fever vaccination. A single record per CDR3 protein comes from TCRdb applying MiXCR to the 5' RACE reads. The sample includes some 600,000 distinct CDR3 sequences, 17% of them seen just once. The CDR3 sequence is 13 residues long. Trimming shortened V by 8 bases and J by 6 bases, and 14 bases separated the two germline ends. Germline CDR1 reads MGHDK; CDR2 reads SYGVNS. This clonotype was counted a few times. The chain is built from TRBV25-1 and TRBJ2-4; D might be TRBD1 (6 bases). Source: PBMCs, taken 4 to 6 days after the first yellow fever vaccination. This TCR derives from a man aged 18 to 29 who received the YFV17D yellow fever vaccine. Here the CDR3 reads CASQVTGRNIQYF. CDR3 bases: TGTGCCAGCCAAGTCACAGGGAGAAACATTCAGTACTTC.